Here is one TCR beta chain with its context. Per germline, CDR1 SNHLY and CDR2 FYNNEI. Trimming shortened V by 4 bases and J by 6 bases, and 9 bases separated the two germline ends. The CDR3 extends over 13 amino acids. This entry belongs to a study of blood T cell repertoires in COVID-19. About the research overall: The samples span acute and convalescent COVID-19 from the United States, Italy and Spain. Nucleic acid was either cDNA or gDNA, and it came from T cells, B-cell-depleted T cells, or PBMCs.

The data were produced by immunoSEQ multiplex PCR, yet TCRdb's version contains in-frame clones alone and is incomplete. The sample holds approximately 300,000 clones, roughly nine tenths seen once. The J gene is TRBJ1-4, the V gene TRBV2; D not certain. What was sequenced was PBMCs or T cells enriched from blood (not recorded which). The receptor was derived from a woman under 40 who had been exposed to COVID-19. In nucleotides, the CDR3 is TGTGCCAGCAGTGCGGGAGACGATGAAAAACTGTTTTTT. Its translation is CASSAGDDEKLFF. Together with reference TRBV2 and TRBJ1-4, the CDR3 gives the full variable domain: EPEVTQTPSHQVTQMGQEVILRCVPISNHLYFYWYRQILGQKVEFLVSFYNNEISEKSEIFDDQFSVERPDGSNFTLKIRSTKLEDSAMYFCASSAGDDEKLFFGSGTQLSVL.